This T cell receptor (beta chain) appears in the sequencing data of a study of cytomegalovirus exposure and HLA in healthy donors. Per germline, CDR1 MNHNS and CDR2 SASEGT. The CDR3 runs to 16 residues. After removal of 3 bases from V and 4 bases from J, the junction contained 9 bases not matched to a gene. The table came from immunoSEQ multiplex PCR; TCRdb's copy has only in-frame clones and leaves some out. The data contain tens of thousands of clones, 84% of them singletons. The sequence was collected from a woman under 30 in good health and CMV-seropositive. The chain uses TRBV6-1 and TRBJ2-7; 10 nucleotides line up with TRBD1. The sequenced sample consisted of PBMCs. The CDR3 spells CASSDRRDRGWYEQYF. CDR3 sequence (DNA): TGTGCCAGCAGTGACCGCCGGGACAGGGGTTGGTACGAGCAGTACTTC.